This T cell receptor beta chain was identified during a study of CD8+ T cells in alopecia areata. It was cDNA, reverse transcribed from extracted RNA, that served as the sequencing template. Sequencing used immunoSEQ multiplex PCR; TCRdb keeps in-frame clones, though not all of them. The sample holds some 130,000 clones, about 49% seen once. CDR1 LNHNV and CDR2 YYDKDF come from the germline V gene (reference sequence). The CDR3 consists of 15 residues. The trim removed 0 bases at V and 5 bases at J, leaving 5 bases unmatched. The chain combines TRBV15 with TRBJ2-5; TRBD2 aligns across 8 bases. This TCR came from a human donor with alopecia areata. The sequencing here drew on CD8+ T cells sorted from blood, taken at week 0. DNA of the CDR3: TGTGCCACCAGCAGAGAGCCAGCGGGGGTGGAGACCCAGTACTTC. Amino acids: CATSREPAGVETQYF.